These 26 T cell receptor beta chains originate from one sample sequenced in a study of cytomegalovirus exposure and HLA in healthy donors. The PCR employed 60 Vbeta primers together with 13 Jbeta primers. Method: immunoSEQ multiplex PCR; TCRdb's copy keeps in-frame clones and lacks some. The data show 130,000 or so clones, roughly four fifths seen once. Sequenced input: PBMCs. These TCRs come from a man aged 18 to 30 in good health and CMV-seronegative.

The V and J genes are TRBV27 and TRBJ2-1; the match to TRBD2 covers 13 bases. The CDR3 spans 17 residues. V dropped 6 bases and J dropped 3; count of bases not matched to a gene: 8. Germline CDR1 MNHEY, CDR2 SMNVEV (reference sequence). The CDR3 here is CASSYTSGGASYNEQFF. The CDR3 DNA reads as TGTGCCAGCAGCTACACTAGCGGGGGGGCAAGCTACAATGAGCAGTTCTTC.

CDR3 DNA sequence: TGTGCCAGCAGTTGGGAGCAGTCCTCCTACAATGAGCAGTTCTTC. Its translation: CASSWEQSSYNEQFF. V gene TRBV27 combines with J gene TRBJ2-1, with TRBD2 as a possible D gene (5 bases). Germline V gene lookup returns CDR1 MNHEY and CDR2 SMNVEV (reference sequence). The V end was cut by 4 bases, the J end by 0 bases, with 10 bases between. The CDR3 has 15 residues.

The chain recombines TRBV11-1 with TRBJ1-2; D possibly corresponds to TRBD1 (5 bases). The CDR3 is 14 amino acids. Deletions cut 5 bases from V and 2 bases from J, with 12 bases between. Looked up from germline, CDR1 is SGHAT and CDR2 is FQDESV (reference sequence). The CDR3 reads CASSPSGGNYGYTF. The DNA of the CDR3 is TGTGCCAGCAGCCCATCGGGGGGAAACTATGGCTACACCTTC.

This clone was observed a few times. This chain joins TRBV6-4 and TRBJ2-2; 12 bases are shared with TRBD2. Trimming at V came to 2 bases and at J to 4 bases, leaving 2 bases not matched to a gene. This CDR3 contains 16 residues. The V gene's germline CDR1 is MRHNA and CDR2 SNTAGT. The CDR3 DNA follows: TGTGCCAGCAGTGACACTAGCGGGGGGCCCACCGGGGAGCTGTTTTTT. It yields the protein CASSDTSGGPTGELFF.

The gene calls are TRBV6-4 and TRBJ1-3; D gene ambiguous. The CDR3 is 15 amino acids. Germline V lookup: CDR1 MRHNA, CDR2 SNTAGT. V was shortened by 1 base and J by 2 bases, with 9 bases between the two germline ends. The CDR3 DNA reads TGTGCCAGCAGTGACTTCCGGGAAACTGGAAACACCATATATTTT. Residues: CASSDFRETGNTIYF.

This clone showed up just a few times. J is TRBJ2-7 and V is TRBV6-1, with TRBD2 as a possible D gene (6 bases). Trimming stripped 7 bases from V and 11 bases from J, with 24 bases between. The CDR3 has 14 amino acids. The germline CDR1 and CDR2 sequences are MNHNS and SASEGT. The CDR3 nucleotides read TGTGCCAGCACCGAAGGGACTTCCGGGACCCAAAAGTACTTC. It is translated as CASTEGTSGTQKYF.

The V and J genes are TRBV5-1 and TRBJ2-7; D is possibly TRBD2 (6 bases). Germline V CDR1 and CDR2: SGHRS, YFSETQ. The CDR3 covers 13 residues. V was trimmed by 3 bases and J by 3 bases, leaving 10 bases between them. The CDR3 DNA follows: TGCGCCAGCAGCTCCCCCGGGGGCTACGAGCAGTACTTC. Its translation: CASSSPGGYEQYF. The full variable domain, completed using reference TRBV5-1 and TRBJ2-7, is KAGVTQTPRYLIKTRGQQVTLSCSPISGHRSVSWYQQTPGQGLQFLFEYFSETQRNKGNFPGRFSGRQFSNSRSEMNVSTLELGDSALYLCASSSPGGYEQYFGPGTRLTVT.

The chain uses TRBV6-5 and TRBJ2-2, with TRBD1 matching over 8 bases. Germline CDR1 reads MNHEY; CDR2 reads SVGAGI. CDR3 length: 15 amino acids. With 2 bases clipped from V and 7 bases from J, the junction kept 6 bases outside the gene matches. The CDR3 is CASSYGTGGGGELFF. For the CDR3, the DNA is TGTGCCAGCAGTTACGGCACAGGGGGTGGCGGGGAGCTGTTTTTT.

CDR3 sequence reads: CASSSEDSLLDEQYF. CDR3 nucleotide sequence: TGTGCCAGCAGCAGCGAGGACAGTTTGTTGGACGAGCAGTACTTC. The genes are TRBV9 and TRBJ2-7; D might be TRBD1 (6 bases). Germline lookup yields CDR1 SGDLS and CDR2 YYNGEE. The V and J ends lost 4 bases and 5 bases respectively, with 19 bases between them. This CDR3 region has 15 residues.

This clone was seen more than once but under ten times. The rearrangement uses TRBV7-9 and TRBJ1-5; the D is unclear. Germline CDR1 reads SEHNR; CDR2 reads FQNEAQ (reference sequence). The CDR3 totals 14 residues. The V end was cut by 1 base, the J end by 7 bases, with 11 bases between. The CDR3, as DNA: TGTGCCAGCAGCTTAGGAAACGGGGAACAGCCCCAGCATTTT. This encodes CASSLGNGEQPQHF.

This clone appeared once. V usage is TRBV27 and J usage is TRBJ2-7, with 8 bases aligning to TRBD1. Germline V gene sequence: CDR1 MNHEY, CDR2 SMNVEV (reference sequence). The CDR3 is 13 amino acids. J gave up 4 bases and V 8 bases, and 7 bases lay outside the gene matches. In DNA, the CDR3 is TGTGCCAGCGGACACAGGGGGGATTACGAGCAGTACTTC. Translated, it gives CASGHRGDYEQYF.

This CDR3 reads CASSPTVAAGGDEQYF. DNA for the CDR3: TGTGCCAGCTCACCCACCGTCGCGGCAGGGGGCGACGAGCAGTACTTC. The chain uses TRBV18 and TRBJ2-7; 8 bases align to TRBD1. CDR1 and CDR2 (germline): KGHSH, LQKENI. The CDR3 sequence is 16 residues long. Trimming at V came to 3 bases and at J to 5 bases, leaving 12 bases not matched to a gene.

The J gene is TRBJ1-6, the V gene TRBV7-2, with D perhaps TRBD1 (5 bases). Germline values: CDR1 SGHTA, CDR2 FQGNSA. V lost 1 base to trimming and J lost 4 bases, with 8 bases between them. The CDR3 totals 15 residues. This chain's CDR3 is CASSLVTDYNSPLHF. CDR3 DNA sequence: TGTGCCAGCAGCTTAGTGACAGATTATAATTCACCCCTCCACTTT.

V is TRBV6-1 and J is TRBJ2-3; 10 nucleotides agree with TRBD2. This CDR3 has 16 residues. Germline CDR1 and CDR2: MNHNS and SASEGT. The V gene end was trimmed by 4 bases and the J gene end by 2 bases; junction bases not matched to a gene: 6. The CDR3 nucleotides are TGTGCCAGCAGTGTTTTTAGCGGGGGGATCACAGATACGCAGTATTTT. Protein product: CASSVFSGGITDTQYF.

The chain has TRBV19 and TRBJ1-1; the match to TRBD1 covers 10 bases. V lost 5 bases to trimming and J lost 1 base; unmatched junction nucleotides: 7. The germline gives CDR1 LNHDA, CDR2 SQIVND (reference sequence). CDR3 length equals 16 residues. CDR3 sequence: CASSGDRGLKNTEAFF. For the CDR3, the DNA is TGTGCCAGTAGTGGGGACAGGGGACTAAAGAACACTGAAGCTTTCTTT.

The rearrangement joins TRBV10-1 to TRBJ2-1; no firm D call. Germline lookup yields CDR1 WNHNN and CDR2 SYGVQD (reference sequence). CDR3 length: 11 amino acids. Trimming cost V 8 bases and J 4 bases, with 6 bases left between them. For the CDR3, the DNA is TGCGCCAGCTCTAGATACAATGAGCAGTTCTTC. Translated, it gives CASSRYNEQFF.

The chain combines TRBV5-5 with TRBJ1-3; D is perhaps TRBD1 (5 bases). The V and J ends lost 4 bases and 0 bases respectively, with 11 bases between them. The CDR3 has 15 amino acids. The germline V gene encodes CDR1 SGHKS and CDR2 YYEKEE (reference sequence). The CDR3 DNA is TGTGCCAGCAGCGGGGCAGGGTACTCTGGAAACACCATATATTTT. Its translation: CASSGAGYSGNTIYF.

The rearrangement uses TRBV9 and TRBJ2-3; no firm D call. Per germline, CDR1 SGDLS and CDR2 YYNGEE. The CDR3 is made up of 16 amino acids. V was shortened by 0 bases and J by 0 bases, with 11 bases between the two germline ends. The CDR3 sequence: CASSVGGGRSTDTQYF. The CDR3 coding sequence is TGTGCCAGCAGCGTAGGAGGCGGTAGGAGCACAGATACGCAGTATTTT.

The gene calls are TRBV5-1 and TRBJ1-3, with D possibly being TRBD1 (5 bases). This CDR3 is 16 amino acids long. Germline V gene data show CDR1 as SGHRS and CDR2 as YFSETQ. V lost 1 base, J lost 0 bases, and 11 bases lay in between. The CDR3 region is CASSLTGAFSGNTIYF. CDR3 bases: TGCGCCAGCAGCTTGACAGGCGCCTTCTCTGGAAACACCATATATTTT.

V is TRBV9 and J is TRBJ1-3; D gene uncertain. This CDR3 region has 14 residues. V lost 0 bases, J lost 0 bases, and 4 bases lay in between. The germline gives CDR1 SGDLS, CDR2 YYNGEE. Written as DNA, the CDR3 is TGTGCCAGCAGCGTAGACAGCTCTGGAAACACCATATATTTT. Residues: CASSVDSSGNTIYF.

This clone was counted between two and nine times. CDR3 amino acids: CASSRLAATDTQYF. The CDR3 DNA follows: TGTGCCAGTAGTAGACTAGCGGCTACAGATACGCAGTATTTT. The rearrangement links TRBV19 to TRBJ2-3; 9 bases line up with TRBD2. The CDR3 contains 14 residues. Germline loops: CDR1 LNHDA, CDR2 SQIVND (reference sequence). J was trimmed by 3 bases and V by 4 bases; bases with no gene match: 2.

This chain joins TRBV5-6 and TRBJ2-1, with TRBD2 matching over 7 bases. Germline V gene data show CDR1 as SGHDT and CDR2 as YYEEEE. V lost 0 bases, J lost 3 bases, and 0 bases stayed unmatched. This CDR3 is 14 amino acids long. DNA for the CDR3: TGTGCCAGCAGCTTGGGGACTAGCTACAATGAGCAGTTCTTC. Residues: CASSLGTSYNEQFF.

The chain combines TRBV9 with TRBJ2-1; the D gene is possibly TRBD2 (7 bases). The CDR3 has 14 amino acids. V lost 0 bases, J lost 9 bases, and 13 bases lay in between. Germline V gene sequence: CDR1 SGDLS, CDR2 YYNGEE. Here the CDR3 DNA reads TGTGCCAGCAGCGTAGAACGGGGGGCGTTTGAGCAGTTCTTC. Protein: CASSVERGAFEQFF.

The table lists this clone with a count of one. V gene TRBV7-8 combines with J gene TRBJ2-5; the match to TRBD1 covers 7 bases. The CDR3 has 14 residues. Per germline, CDR1 SGHVS and CDR2 FQNEAQ. Germline trimming cut 5 bases from V and 6 bases from J; bases unmatched to any gene: 9. The CDR3 DNA reads as TGTGCCAGCAGCGCCCGGGACAGAGAGCAGACCCAGTACTTC. Amino acid sequence: CASSARDREQTQYF.

The chain has TRBV6-1 and TRBJ2-7; 9 bases agree with TRBD1. Germline V lookup: CDR1 MNHNS, CDR2 SASEGT. This CDR3 spans 18 amino acids. Trimming removed 0 bases from V and 0 bases from J; junction bases left unmatched: 9. The CDR3 here is CASSEAILGTGSSYEQYF. The CDR3 nucleotides are TGTGCCAGCAGTGAAGCGATACTCGGGACAGGGAGCTCCTACGAGCAGTACTTC.

The chain employs TRBV5-1 and TRBJ2-3, with 9 bases fitting TRBD2. There are 16 residues in the CDR3. V was clipped by 2 bases and J by 0 bases; unmatched bases: 4. CDR1 is SGHRS and CDR2 is YFSETQ in the germline V gene. CDR3 in DNA: TGCGCCAGCAGCTTTCTAGCGGGGCTTAGCACAGATACGCAGTATTTT. Its protein is CASSFLAGLSTDTQYF.